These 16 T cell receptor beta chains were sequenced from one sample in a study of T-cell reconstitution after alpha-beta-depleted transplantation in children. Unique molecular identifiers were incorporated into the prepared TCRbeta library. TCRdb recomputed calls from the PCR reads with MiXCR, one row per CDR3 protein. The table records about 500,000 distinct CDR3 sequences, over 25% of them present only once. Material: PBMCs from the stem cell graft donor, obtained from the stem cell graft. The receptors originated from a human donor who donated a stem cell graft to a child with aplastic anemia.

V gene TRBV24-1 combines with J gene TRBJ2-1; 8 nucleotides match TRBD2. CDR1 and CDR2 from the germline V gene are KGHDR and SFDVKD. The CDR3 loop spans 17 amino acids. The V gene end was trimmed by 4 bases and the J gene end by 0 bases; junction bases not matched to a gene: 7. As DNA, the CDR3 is TGTGCCACCAGTGACTCCGGGGGGGTACCCTCCTACAATGAGCAGTTCTTC. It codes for CATSDSGGVPSYNEQFF.

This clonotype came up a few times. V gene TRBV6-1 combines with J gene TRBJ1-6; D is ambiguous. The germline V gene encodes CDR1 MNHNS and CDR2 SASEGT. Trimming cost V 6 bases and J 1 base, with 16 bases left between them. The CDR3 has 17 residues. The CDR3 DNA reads TGTGCCAGCAGCCAAAGGGAAGGAAGGTCCTATAATTCACCCCTCCACTTT. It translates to CASSQREGRSYNSPLHF.

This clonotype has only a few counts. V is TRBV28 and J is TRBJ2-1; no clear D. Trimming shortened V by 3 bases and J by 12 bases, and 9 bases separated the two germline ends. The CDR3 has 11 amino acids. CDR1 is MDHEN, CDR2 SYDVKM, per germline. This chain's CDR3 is CASSFGAAQFF. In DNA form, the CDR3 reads TGTGCCAGCAGTTTTGGTGCTGCGCAGTTCTTC.

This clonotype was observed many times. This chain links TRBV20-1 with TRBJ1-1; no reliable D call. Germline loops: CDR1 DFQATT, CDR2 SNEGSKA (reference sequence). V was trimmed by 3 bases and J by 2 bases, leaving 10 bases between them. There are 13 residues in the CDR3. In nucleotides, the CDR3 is TGCAGTGCTAGGGGCAGACGTAACACTGAAGCTTTCTTT. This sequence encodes CSARGRRNTEAFF.

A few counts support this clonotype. The CDR3 DNA sequence: TGTGCCTGGGGCGAGGACGCGAACACTGAAGCTTTCTTT. It yields the protein CAWGEDANTEAFF. The genes are TRBV30 and TRBJ1-1; D remains unclear. The CDR3 is made up of 13 amino acids. V was clipped by 5 bases and J by 1 base, with 11 bases between them. The germline CDR1 and CDR2 sequences are GTSNPN and SVGIG (reference sequence). Based on the CDR3 plus reference TRBV30 and TRBJ1-1, the full variable domain is SQTIHQWPATLVQPVGSPLSLECTVEGTSNPNLYWYRQAAGRGLQLLFYSVGIGQISSEVPQNLSASRPQDRQFILSSKKLLLSDSGFYLCAWGEDANTEAFFGQGTRLTVV.

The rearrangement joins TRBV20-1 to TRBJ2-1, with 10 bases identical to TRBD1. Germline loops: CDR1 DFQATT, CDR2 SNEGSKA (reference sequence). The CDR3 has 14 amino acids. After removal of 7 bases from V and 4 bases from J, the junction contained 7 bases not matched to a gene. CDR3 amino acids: CSERQGASYNEQFF. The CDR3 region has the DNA TGCAGTGAGAGACAGGGGGCTTCTTACAATGAGCAGTTCTTC.

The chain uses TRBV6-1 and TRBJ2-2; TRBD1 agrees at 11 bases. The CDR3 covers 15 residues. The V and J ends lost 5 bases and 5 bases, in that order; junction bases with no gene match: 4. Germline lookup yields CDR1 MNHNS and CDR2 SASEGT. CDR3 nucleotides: TGTGCCAGCAGTAGGGACAGGGGGAATACCGGGGAGCTGTTTTTT. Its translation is CASSRDRGNTGELFF.

The CDR3 DNA reads TGTGCCAGCAGCTTGGAAGGCGGGAGGGCCAATGAGCAGTTCTTC. Protein: CASSLEGGRANEQFF. The V and J genes are TRBV5-4 and TRBJ2-1; 9 nucleotides line up with TRBD2. Germline V gene lookup returns CDR1 SGHNT and CDR2 YYREEE (reference sequence). This CDR3 comprises 15 residues. V was pared by 0 bases and J by 6 bases, with 4 bases of the junction left unmatched. The full variable domain, with the rest looked up from reference TRBV5-4 and TRBJ2-1, is ETGVTQSPTHLIKTRGQQVTLRCSSQSGHNTVSWYQQALGQGPQFIFQYYREEENGRGNFPPRFSGLQFPNYSSELNVNALELDDSALYLCASSLEGGRANEQFFGPGTRLTVL.

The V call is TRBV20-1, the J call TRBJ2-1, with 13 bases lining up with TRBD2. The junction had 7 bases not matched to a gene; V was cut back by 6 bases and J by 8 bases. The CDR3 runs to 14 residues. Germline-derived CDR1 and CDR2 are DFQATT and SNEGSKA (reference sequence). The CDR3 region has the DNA TGCAGTGCGCCGACTAGCGGGAGGTCGTATGAGCAGTTCTTC. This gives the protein CSAPTSGRSYEQFF.

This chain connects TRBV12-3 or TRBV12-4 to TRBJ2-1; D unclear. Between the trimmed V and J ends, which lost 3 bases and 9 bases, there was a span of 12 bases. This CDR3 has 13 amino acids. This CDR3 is CASSFGPLFEQFF. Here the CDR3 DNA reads TGTGCCAGCAGTTTCGGACCTTTGTTTGAGCAGTTCTTC.

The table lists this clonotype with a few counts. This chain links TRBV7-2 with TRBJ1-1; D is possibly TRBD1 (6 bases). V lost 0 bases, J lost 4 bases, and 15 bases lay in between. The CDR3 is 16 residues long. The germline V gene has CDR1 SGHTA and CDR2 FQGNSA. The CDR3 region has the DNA TGTGCCAGCAGCTTAGCGCTAGGAGGGGGTAGCACTGAAGCTTTCTTT. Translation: CASSLALGGGSTEAFF. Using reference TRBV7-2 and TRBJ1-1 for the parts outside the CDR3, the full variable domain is GAGVSQSPSNKVTEKGKDVELRCDPISGHTALYWYRQSLGQGLEFLIYFQGNSAPDKSGLPSDRFSAERTGGSVSTLTIQRTQQEDSAVYLCASSLALGGGSTEAFFGQGTRLTVV.

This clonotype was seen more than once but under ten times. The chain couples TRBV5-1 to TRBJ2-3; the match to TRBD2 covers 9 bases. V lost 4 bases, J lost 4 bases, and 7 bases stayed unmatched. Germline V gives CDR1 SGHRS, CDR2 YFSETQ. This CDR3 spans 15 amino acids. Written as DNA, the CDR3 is TGCGCCAGCAGCAGTAGCGGGAGAGAGTCAGATACGCAGTATTTT. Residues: CASSSSGRESDTQYF.

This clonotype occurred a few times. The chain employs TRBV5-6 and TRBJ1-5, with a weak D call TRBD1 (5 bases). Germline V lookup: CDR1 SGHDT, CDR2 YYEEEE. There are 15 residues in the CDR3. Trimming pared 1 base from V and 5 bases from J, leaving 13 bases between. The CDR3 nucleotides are TGTGCCAGCAGCTTGTCTGGGGGATTACATCAGCCCCAGCATTTT. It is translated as CASSLSGGLHQPQHF.

Written as DNA, the CDR3 is TGTGCCAGCAGCTTCAACAGGGTTAGGGATGGCTACACCTTC. Encoded protein: CASSFNRVRDGYTF. J is TRBJ1-2 and V is TRBV7-2; possible D gene TRBD1, 6 bases. CDR1 and CDR2 from the germline V gene are SGHTA and FQGNSA. V lost 3 bases, J lost 6 bases, and 14 bases lay in between. This CDR3 is built from 14 residues.

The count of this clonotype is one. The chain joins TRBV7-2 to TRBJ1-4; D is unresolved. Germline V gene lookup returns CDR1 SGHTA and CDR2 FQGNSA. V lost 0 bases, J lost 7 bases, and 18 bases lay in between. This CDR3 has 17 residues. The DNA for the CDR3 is TGTGCCAGCAGCTTAGCCGTGGCCCGGGCAGTCCCTGAAAAACTGTTTTTT. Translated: CASSLAVARAVPEKLFF.

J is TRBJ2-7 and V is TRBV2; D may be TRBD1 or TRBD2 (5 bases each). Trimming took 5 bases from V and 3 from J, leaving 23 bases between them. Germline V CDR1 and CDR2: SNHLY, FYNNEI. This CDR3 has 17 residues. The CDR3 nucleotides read TGTGCCAGCAGTAACCAAATGGGACCCTGGTTTGACTACGAGCAGTACGTC. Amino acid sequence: CASSNQMGPWFDYEQYV.